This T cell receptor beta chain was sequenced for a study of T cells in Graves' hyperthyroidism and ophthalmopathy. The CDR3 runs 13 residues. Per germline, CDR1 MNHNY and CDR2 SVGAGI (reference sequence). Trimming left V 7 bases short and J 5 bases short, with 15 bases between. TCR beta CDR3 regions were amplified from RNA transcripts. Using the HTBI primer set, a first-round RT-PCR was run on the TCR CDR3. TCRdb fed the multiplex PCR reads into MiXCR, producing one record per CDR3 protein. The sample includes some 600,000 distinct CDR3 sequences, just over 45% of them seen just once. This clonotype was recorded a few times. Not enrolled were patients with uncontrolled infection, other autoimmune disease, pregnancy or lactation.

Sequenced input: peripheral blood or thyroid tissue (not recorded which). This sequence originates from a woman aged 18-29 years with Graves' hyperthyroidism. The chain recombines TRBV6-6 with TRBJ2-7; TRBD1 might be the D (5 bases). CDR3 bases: TGTGCCAGCAATCAGGGAACAGGAGACGAGCAGTACTTC. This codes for CASNQGTGDEQYF.